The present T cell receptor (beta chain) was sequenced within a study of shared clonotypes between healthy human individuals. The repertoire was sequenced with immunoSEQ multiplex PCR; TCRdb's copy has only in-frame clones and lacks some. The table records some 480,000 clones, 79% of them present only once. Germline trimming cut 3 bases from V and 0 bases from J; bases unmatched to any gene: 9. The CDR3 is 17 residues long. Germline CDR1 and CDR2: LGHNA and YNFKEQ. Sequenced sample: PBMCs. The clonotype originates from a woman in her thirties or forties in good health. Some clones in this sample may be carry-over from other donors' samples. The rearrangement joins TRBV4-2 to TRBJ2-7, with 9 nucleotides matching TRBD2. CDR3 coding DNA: TGTGCCAGCAGCCAGGGTGAGGCAGCGGGAGGCTCCTACGAGCAGTACTTC. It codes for CASSQGEAAGGSYEQYF.